This TCR beta chain appears in the sequencing data of a study of cytomegalovirus exposure and HLA in healthy donors. Generated by immunoSEQ multiplex PCR, the TCRdb table keeps only in-frame clones and is missing some. The data contain approximately 98,000 clones, 95% of them singletons. Germline V gene data show CDR1 as ENHRY and CDR2 as SYGVKD. The CDR3 sequence is 16 residues long. V lost 2 bases to trimming and J lost 3 bases, with 15 bases between them. The sequence was collected from a woman between 18 and 30 years old in good health and CMV-seronegative. The sample comprised PBMCs. The genes are TRBV10-3 and TRBJ2-3; D possibly corresponds to TRBD2 (5 bases). This CDR3 reads CAISETRAVRTDTQYF. The CDR3 DNA is TGTGCCATCAGTGAGACTAGAGCGGTCCGAACAGATACGCAGTATTTT.